This T cell receptor beta chain was documented in a study of PD-1 blockade in classical Hodgkin lymphoma. Only in-frame clones appear in the TCRdb table, and some are missing; sequencing was by immunoSEQ multiplex PCR. The table lists approximately 96,000 clones, just over 90% of them singletons. Germline CDR1 ENHRY, CDR2 SYGVKD. The V segment lost 5 bases and the J segment 5 bases; nucleotides outside the gene matches: 26. The CDR3 length is 22 residues. With respect to this clone: The target antigen is unknown.

Study-wide results and caveats: The study found that TCR diversity rose significantly by C4D1 in CD4+ but not CD8+ cells.

Time point denoted: cycle 4 day 1 (C4D1), after 5 to 7 weeks of nivolumab. Each and every patient relapsed after autologous stem cell transplantation, and patients got differing brentuximab vedotin exposure. This chain uses TRBV10-3 with TRBJ2-5; 13 nucleotides line up with TRBD2. The sequence was collected from a human donor with classical Hodgkin lymphoma. Specimen: peripheral blood mononuclear cells (PBMCs), collected before the fourth cycle of nivolumab. The CDR3, as DNA: TGTGCCATCAGTCACCCCCGGACTAGCGGGAGCCGCCTAAACGAAGTGAGTGAGACCCAGTACTTC. Protein: CAISHPRTSGSRLNEVSETQYF.